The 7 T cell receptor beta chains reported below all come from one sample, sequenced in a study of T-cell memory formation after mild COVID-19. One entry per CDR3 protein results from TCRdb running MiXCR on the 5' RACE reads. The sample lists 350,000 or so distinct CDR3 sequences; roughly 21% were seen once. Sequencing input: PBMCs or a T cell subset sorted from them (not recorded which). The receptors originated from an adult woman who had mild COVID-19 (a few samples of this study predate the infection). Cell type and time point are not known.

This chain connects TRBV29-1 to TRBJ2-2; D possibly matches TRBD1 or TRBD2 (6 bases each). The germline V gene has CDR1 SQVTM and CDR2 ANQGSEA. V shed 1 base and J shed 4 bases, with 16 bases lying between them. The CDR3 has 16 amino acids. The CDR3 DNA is TGCAGCGTTGAAGGGCTTTTGGGGGGCGGCACCGGGGAGCTGTTTTTT. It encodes CSVEGLLGGGTGELFF.

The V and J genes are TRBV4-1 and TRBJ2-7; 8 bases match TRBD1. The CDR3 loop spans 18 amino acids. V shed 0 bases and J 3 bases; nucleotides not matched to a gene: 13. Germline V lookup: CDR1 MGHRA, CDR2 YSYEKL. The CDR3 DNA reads TGCGCCAGCAGCCAAGATCTAGCTTGGACAGGGCTACTCTACGAGCAGTACTTC. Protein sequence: CASSQDLAWTGLLYEQYF.

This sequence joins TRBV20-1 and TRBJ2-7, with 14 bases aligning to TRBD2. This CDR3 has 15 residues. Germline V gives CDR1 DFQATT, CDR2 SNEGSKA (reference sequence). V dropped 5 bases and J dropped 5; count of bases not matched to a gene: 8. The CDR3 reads CSAGTSGSPLDEQYF. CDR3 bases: TGCAGTGCTGGGACTAGCGGGAGTCCCCTCGACGAGCAGTACTTC.

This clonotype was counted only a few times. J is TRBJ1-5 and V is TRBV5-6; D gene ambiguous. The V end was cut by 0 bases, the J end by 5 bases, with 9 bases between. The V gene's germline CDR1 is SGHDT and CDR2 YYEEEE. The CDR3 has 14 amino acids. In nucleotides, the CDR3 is TGTGCCAGCAGCTTGGGCACCTACGATCAGCCCCAGCATTTT. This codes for CASSLGTYDQPQHF.

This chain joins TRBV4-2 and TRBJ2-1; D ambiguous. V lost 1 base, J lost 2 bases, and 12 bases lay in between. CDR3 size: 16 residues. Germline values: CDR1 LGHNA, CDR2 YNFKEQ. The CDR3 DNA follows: TGTGCCAGCAGCCAAGGGGCAACGGTTACCTACAATGAGCAGTTCTTC. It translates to CASSQGATVTYNEQFF.

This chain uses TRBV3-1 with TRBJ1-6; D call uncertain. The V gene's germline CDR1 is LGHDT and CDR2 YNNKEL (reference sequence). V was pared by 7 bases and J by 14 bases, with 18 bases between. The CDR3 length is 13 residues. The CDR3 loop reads CASNREDGFSLHF. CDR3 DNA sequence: TGTGCCAGCAACCGAGAAGACGGTTTTTCCCTCCACTTT.

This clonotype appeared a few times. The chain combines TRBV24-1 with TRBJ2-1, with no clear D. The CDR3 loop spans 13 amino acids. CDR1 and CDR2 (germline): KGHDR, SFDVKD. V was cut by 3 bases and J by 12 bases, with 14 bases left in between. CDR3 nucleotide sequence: TGTGCCACCAGTGATAGGCGTGTGGGCCCGCAGTTCTTC. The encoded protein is CATSDRRVGPQFF.